This TCR beta chain was documented in a study of T-cell memory formation after mild COVID-19. About the research overall: Most TCR clusters belonged to a single donor. Points from the study as a whole: Among contracting clones, CD4+ were mainly CM/EM and CD8+ enriched in EMRA.

5'RACE, which relied on constant-segment primers, yielded TCR alpha and TCR beta cDNA libraries carrying sample barcodes and UMIs. TCRdb re-analysed the 5' RACE reads in MiXCR, keeping a single row per CDR3 protein. This sample has roughly 190,000 distinct CDR3 sequences; about a sixth occur once, and the top ten carry 2.4%. The CDR3 has 17 amino acids. V dropped 6 bases and J dropped 2; count of bases not matched to a gene: 9. Germline V gene data show CDR1 as SGHRS and CDR2 as YFSETQ. The sample holds many counts of this clonotype. Its target is not known. J is TRBJ2-3 and V is TRBV5-1, with 13 bases matching TRBD2. The sequence derives from an adult woman who had mild COVID-19 (a few samples of this study predate the infection). Cell type and time point are not known. What was sequenced was PBMCs or a T cell subset sorted from them (not recorded which). CDR3: CASNRLAGGGDTDTQYF. The CDR3 nucleotides read TGCGCCAGCAACCGACTAGCGGGAGGAGGAGACACAGATACGCAGTATTTT.